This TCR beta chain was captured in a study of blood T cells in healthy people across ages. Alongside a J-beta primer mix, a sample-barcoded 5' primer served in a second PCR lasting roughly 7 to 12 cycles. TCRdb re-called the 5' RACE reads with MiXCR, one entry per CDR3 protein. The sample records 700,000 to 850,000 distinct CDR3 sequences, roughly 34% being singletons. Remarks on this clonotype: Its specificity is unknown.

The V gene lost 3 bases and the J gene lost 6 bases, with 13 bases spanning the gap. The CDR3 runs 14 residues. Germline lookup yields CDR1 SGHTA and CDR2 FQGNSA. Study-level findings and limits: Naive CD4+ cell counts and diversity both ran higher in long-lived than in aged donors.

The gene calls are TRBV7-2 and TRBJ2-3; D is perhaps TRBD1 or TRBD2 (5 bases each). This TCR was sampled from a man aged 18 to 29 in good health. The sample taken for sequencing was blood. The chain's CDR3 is CASSFEGPRDTQYF. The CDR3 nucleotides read TGTGCCAGCAGCTTTGAGGGACCCCGCGATACGCAGTATTTT.